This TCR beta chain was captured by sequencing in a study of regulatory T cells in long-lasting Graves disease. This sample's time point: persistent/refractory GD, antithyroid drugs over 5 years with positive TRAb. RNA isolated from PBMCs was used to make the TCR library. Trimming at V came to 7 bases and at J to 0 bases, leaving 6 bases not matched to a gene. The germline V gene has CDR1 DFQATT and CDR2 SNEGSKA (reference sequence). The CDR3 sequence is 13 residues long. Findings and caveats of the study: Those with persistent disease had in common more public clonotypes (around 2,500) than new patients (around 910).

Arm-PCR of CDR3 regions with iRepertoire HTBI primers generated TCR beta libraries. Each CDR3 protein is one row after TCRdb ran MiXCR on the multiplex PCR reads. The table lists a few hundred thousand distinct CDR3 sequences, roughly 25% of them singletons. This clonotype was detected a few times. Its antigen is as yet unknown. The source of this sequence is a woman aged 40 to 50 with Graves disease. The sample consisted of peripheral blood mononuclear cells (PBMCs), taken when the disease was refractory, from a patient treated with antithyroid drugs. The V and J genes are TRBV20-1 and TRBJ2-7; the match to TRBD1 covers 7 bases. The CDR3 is CSGSDRTSYEQYF. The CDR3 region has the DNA TGCAGTGGGTCGGACAGGACCTCCTACGAGCAGTACTTC.